This TCR beta chain was found in a study of T-cell reconstitution after alpha-beta-depleted transplantation in children. Regarding the study as a whole: Newly produced T cells mostly provided counts and TCRbeta diversity after one year, as hyperexpanded clones declined.

For this clonotype: Its specificity is not known.

Preparation of the TCRbeta library used unique molecular identifiers. Each CDR3 protein gets one entry after TCRdb re-called the PCR reads with MiXCR. The table has hundreds of thousands of distinct CDR3 sequences, roughly 15% seen once. The CDR3 covers 14 residues. With 4 bases clipped from V and 4 bases from J, the junction kept 5 bases outside the gene matches. Germline V CDR1 and CDR2: SGHVS, FNYEAQ. The source was PBMCs, mostly from graft donor cells, collected 360 days after TCRalphabeta/CD19-depleted stem cell transplant. This sequence originates from a boy less than two years old who had a stem cell transplant for Wiskott-Aldrich syndrome, so the T cells may come from the graft donor. This chain connects TRBV7-6 to TRBJ2-3, with TRBD2 identical over 7 bases. This CDR3 reads CASSYGLGPDTQYF. The CDR3 DNA reads TGTGCCAGCAGCTACGGACTAGGCCCAGATACGCAGTATTTT.